These 25 T cell receptor beta chains were all obtained from the same sample, sequenced in a study of T-cell memory formation after mild COVID-19. Each CDR3 protein gets one entry after TCRdb re-called the 5' RACE reads with MiXCR. The sample includes fewer than 500,000 distinct CDR3 sequences, approximately 25% of them seen just once. The sequenced material came from PBMCs or a T cell subset sorted from them (not recorded which). The receptors originated from an adult woman who had mild COVID-19 (a few samples of this study predate the infection). Cell type and time point are not known.

J is TRBJ2-5 and V is TRBV6-6, with D tentatively TRBD1 (5 bases). V was clipped by 5 bases and J by 5 bases, with 15 bases between them. CDR3 length: 14 residues. CDR1 and CDR2 (germline): MNHNY, SVGAGI (reference sequence). In DNA form, the CDR3 reads TGTGCCAGCAGTACTCAGGGTAGTGTGGAGACCCAGTACTTC. Translating it yields CASSTQGSVETQYF.

V gene TRBV6-2 or TRBV6-3 combines with J gene TRBJ1-1; D is unclear. The CDR3 runs 12 residues. Germline values: CDR1 MNHEY, CDR2 SVGEGT. V dropped 6 bases and J dropped 2 bases, with 7 bases sitting between them. DNA for the CDR3: TGTGCCAGCAGGCACTTCAACACTGAAGCTTTCTTT. Residues: CASRHFNTEAFF.

This clonotype has just one count. V gene TRBV2 combines with J gene TRBJ2-1; 8 bases map to TRBD2. The V and J ends lost 6 bases and 7 bases, in that order; junction bases with no gene match: 8. The CDR3 is 14 residues long. Germline V gene data show CDR1 as SNHLY and CDR2 as FYNNEI. CDR3 sequence reads: CASRAGATRNEQFF. CDR3 DNA sequence: TGTGCCAGCAGAGCGGGGGCCACCCGTAATGAGCAGTTCTTC.

This chain links TRBV3-1 with TRBJ2-1; 7 bases line up with TRBD2. The CDR3 extends over 13 amino acids. Germline CDR1 is LGHDT and CDR2 is YNNKEL (reference sequence). J was trimmed by 16 bases and V by 0 bases; bases with no gene match: 9. DNA for the CDR3: TGTGCCAGCAGCCAAGATGACGCGGGAGTAGGCTTCTTC. This encodes CASSQDDAGVGFF.

V usage is TRBV4-2 and J usage is TRBJ2-7; D gene uncertain. This CDR3 has 13 amino acids. Trimming shortened V by 6 bases and J by 2 bases, and 11 bases separated the two germline ends. The V gene's germline CDR1 is LGHNA and CDR2 YNFKEQ. CDR3 DNA sequence: TGTGCCAGCAGTCTGGACCTGACCTACGAGCAGTACTTC. It yields the protein CASSLDLTYEQYF.

The J gene is TRBJ1-2, the V gene TRBV12-5; D is perhaps TRBD1 (6 bases). CDR3 length: 13 residues. CDR1 and CDR2 (germline): LGHNT, FRNRAP. V was trimmed by 5 bases and J by 8 bases, leaving 15 bases between them. CDR3 residues: CASGPDSSRGYTF. In DNA, the CDR3 is TGTGCTAGTGGTCCGGACAGCTCTAGGGGCTACACCTTC.

This clonotype was observed a handful of times. The V call is TRBV5-1, the J call TRBJ2-7; TRBD2 aligns across 12 bases. Germline V lookup: CDR1 SGHRS, CDR2 YFSETQ. The trim removed 6 bases at V and 0 bases at J, leaving 7 bases unmatched. CDR3 size: 16 residues. The CDR3, as DNA: TGCGCCAGCAACGGACTAGCGGGGCTGAGCTCCTACGAGCAGTACTTC. Protein product: CASNGLAGLSSYEQYF.

A few counts support this clonotype. The chain combines TRBV24-1 with TRBJ2-7; the D gene is possibly TRBD1 (5 bases). The V gene lost 4 bases and the J gene lost 6 bases, with 12 bases spanning the gap. Germline CDR1 KGHDR, CDR2 SFDVKD. This CDR3 spans 13 amino acids. CDR3 in amino acids: CATSDLGQVEQYF. CDR3 DNA sequence: TGTGCCACCAGTGACCTTGGACAAGTCGAGCAGTACTTC.

The chain is built from TRBV6-2 or TRBV6-3 and TRBJ1-2; tentatively, D is TRBD1 (5 bases). CDR3 length: 14 amino acids. CDR1 is MNHEY and CDR2 is SVGEGT in the germline V gene. The V end was cut by 5 bases, the J end by 8 bases, with 18 bases between. DNA for the CDR3: TGTGCCAGCAGTACCCCTGGGACGAGCTGGGGCTACACCTTC. Translating gives CASSTPGTSWGYTF.

This sequence joins TRBV6-6 and TRBJ1-6; D is unclear. Germline assignment: CDR1 MNHNY and CDR2 SVGAGI (reference sequence). This CDR3 has 15 amino acids. V lost 4 bases and J lost 9, with 16 bases in between. CDR3 in DNA: TGTGCCAGCAGTTCGTCAGTAGGGCCAATTTCACCCCTCCACTTT. Its protein is CASSSSVGPISPLHF.

The rearrangement links TRBV10-3 to TRBJ2-5, with TRBD1 matching 7 bases. From germline, CDR1 is ENHRY and CDR2 SYGVKD. The J segment lost 4 bases and the V segment lost 5 bases, leaving 7 bases of the junction unmatched. The CDR3 length is 14 residues. DNA of the CDR3: TGTGCCATCAGTCAGACAGGGATCGGAGAGACCCAGTACTTC. Amino acids: CAISQTGIGETQYF.

The V call is TRBV13, the J call TRBJ2-5; D ambiguous. Germline CDR1 reads PRHDT; CDR2 reads FYEKMQ (reference sequence). Trimming left V 2 bases short and J 3 bases short, with 13 bases between. This CDR3 has 15 amino acids. The CDR3 region is CASSLRSGAEETQYF. Here the CDR3 DNA reads TGTGCCAGCAGCTTAAGGTCGGGTGCAGAAGAGACCCAGTACTTC.

This clonotype appeared many times. The CDR3 nucleotides are TGTGCCAGCAGCCCCACAGGGTTAACCTACGAGCAGTACTTC. Amino acids: CASSPTGLTYEQYF. V gene TRBV12-3 or TRBV12-4 combines with J gene TRBJ2-7; D perhaps matches TRBD1 (6 bases). The V and J ends lost 6 bases and 2 bases respectively, with 14 bases between them. The CDR3 runs to 14 residues.

This chain joins TRBV10-3 and TRBJ2-5; 8 nucleotides align to TRBD2. CDR1 and CDR2 from the germline V gene are ENHRY and SYGVKD. CDR3 size: 13 residues. Trimming took 6 bases from V and 3 from J; bases not matched to a gene: 3. Here the CDR3 DNA reads TGTGCCATCAGGGCGACTAGCGAAGAGACCCAGTACTTC. It encodes CAIRATSEETQYF.

This clonotype showed up many times. The V and J genes are TRBV5-1 and TRBJ1-1; no reliable D call. Germline V lookup: CDR1 SGHRS, CDR2 YFSETQ. The CDR3 is 17 residues long. V was pared by 0 bases and J by 1 base, with 16 bases between. The CDR3 coding sequence is TGCGCCAGCAGCTTGGATGGGTTTTCCGTCGAGAACACTGAAGCTTTCTTT. Translation gives CASSLDGFSVENTEAFF.

This clonotype showed up just a few times. The rearrangement joins TRBV6-1 to TRBJ2-4, with D perhaps matching TRBD1 or TRBD2 (5 bases each). V was cut by 0 bases and J by 7 bases, with 16 bases left in between. Germline V CDR1 and CDR2: MNHNS, SASEGT. The CDR3 spans 16 residues. CDR3 residues: CASSEATIAGANIQYF. The CDR3, as DNA: TGTGCCAGCAGTGAAGCCACCATCGCCGGGGCCAACATTCAGTACTTC.

Many counts were recorded for this clonotype. This chain links TRBV6-2 or TRBV6-3 with TRBJ2-5, with TRBD2 matching over 15 bases. V lost 5 bases to trimming and J lost 5 bases; unmatched junction nucleotides: 15. CDR1 and CDR2 (germline): MNHEY, SVGEGT. CDR3 length: 19 amino acids. CDR3 in amino acids: CASSQRTSGRGTYRETQYF. The CDR3, as DNA: TGTGCCAGCAGTCAGAGGACTAGCGGGAGGGGCACATATCGTGAGACCCAGTACTTC.

The chain uses TRBV4-3 and TRBJ2-7, with D hard to call. CDR1 is LGHNA and CDR2 is YSLEER in the germline V gene. Trimming shortened V by 3 bases and J by 0 bases, and 18 bases separated the two germline ends. This CDR3 spans 17 amino acids. The CDR3 spells CASSQKIGFSGSYEQYF. Here the CDR3 DNA reads TGCGCCAGCAGCCAGAAGATTGGGTTTTCGGGCTCCTACGAGCAGTACTTC.

The chain couples TRBV12-3 or TRBV12-4 to TRBJ2-7, with TRBD2 matching 9 bases. J lost 3 bases, V lost 1 base, and 13 bases had no gene match. The CDR3 totals 18 residues. CDR3 sequence: CASSLDASASGTNYEQYF. CDR3 nucleotide sequence: TGTGCCAGCAGTTTAGATGCCTCGGCTAGCGGGACCAACTACGAGCAGTACTTC.

V gene TRBV5-1 combines with J gene TRBJ1-2; D unresolved. The CDR3 has 13 residues. Trimming pared 0 bases from V and 8 bases from J, leaving 11 bases between. Germline V gene data show CDR1 as SGHRS and CDR2 as YFSETQ. For the CDR3, the DNA is TGCGCCAGCAGCTTGGGTCCGGGCGGGGGCTACACCTTC. This gives the protein CASSLGPGGGYTF.

The chain uses TRBV4-1 and TRBJ2-7; 10 nucleotides line up with TRBD2. This CDR3 spans 18 amino acids. Germline V CDR1 and CDR2: MGHRA, YSYEKL. V was clipped by 0 bases and J by 0 bases; unmatched bases: 8. The CDR3 reads CASSQDGSGRYNSYEQYF. The CDR3 bases are TGCGCCAGCAGCCAAGACGGTAGCGGGAGGTACAACTCCTACGAGCAGTACTTC.

Only a few counts were recorded for this clonotype. J is TRBJ2-6 and V is TRBV2; TRBD1 is a possible D gene (5 bases). The CDR3 runs 15 residues. Between the trimmed V and J ends, which lost 8 bases and 2 bases, there was a span of 13 bases. CDR1 is SNHLY, CDR2 FYNNEI, per germline. CDR3 amino acids: CASLLTGTGANVLTF. CDR3 nucleotide sequence: TGTGCCAGCCTCCTTACAGGCACTGGGGCCAACGTCCTGACTTTC.

This clonotype was counted between two and nine times. The chain couples TRBV11-3 to TRBJ2-7; D gene uncertain. The CDR3 loop spans 13 amino acids. The V gene's germline CDR1 is SGHNT and CDR2 YENEEA. Trimming removed 5 bases from V and 3 bases from J, with 11 bases in between. CDR3 protein: CASSTGRSYEQYF. The CDR3 region has the DNA TGTGCCAGCAGCACCGGACGCAGCTACGAGCAGTACTTC.

The V call is TRBV29-1, the J call TRBJ2-3, with D maybe TRBD2 (5 bases). The V end was cut by 4 bases, the J end by 3 bases, with 17 bases between. Germline lookup yields CDR1 SQVTM and CDR2 ANQGSEA. The CDR3 spans 15 residues. The CDR3 reads CSVAGGHTTTDTQYF. For the CDR3, the DNA is TGCAGCGTTGCAGGCGGGCACACCACGACAGATACGCAGTATTTT.

In its sample, this clonotype was seen a few times. J is TRBJ2-2 and V is TRBV20-1, with 14 nucleotides matching TRBD2. With 6 bases clipped from V and 2 bases from J, the junction kept 14 bases outside the gene matches. The germline V gene has CDR1 DFQATT and CDR2 SNEGSKA (reference sequence). There are 19 residues in the CDR3. CDR3 residues: CSAYLTGTSGGSNTGELFF. The DNA for the CDR3 is TGCAGTGCGTACCTTACCGGGACTAGCGGGGGCTCAAACACCGGGGAGCTGTTTTTT.